Included here is one T cell receptor (beta chain) sequence, with context. This sample stems from a study of OX40 agonist ivuxolimab in advanced cancers. The overall study: Patients treated during dose escalation were battling hepatocellular carcinoma, melanoma, renal cell or head and neck cancer.

Sequencing used immunoSEQ multiplex PCR; TCRdb keeps in-frame clones, though not all of them. The sample lists about 32,000 clones; 84% were seen once. The V and J ends lost 5 bases and 4 bases, in that order; junction bases with no gene match: 21. CDR3 length: 20 residues. CDR1 is LGHNA and CDR2 is YNFKEQ in the germline V gene. V is TRBV4-2 and J is TRBJ1-3; 9 bases line up with TRBD1. The TCR was taken from an adult with an advanced solid tumor such as melanoma, head and neck, liver or kidney cancer. The sequenced sample was CD4+ or CD8+ T cells sorted from blood, obtained in a trial of the OX40 agonist ivuxolimab. The CDR3 is CASSARAGQGLLAGGNTIYF. The CDR3 nucleotides are TGTGCCAGCAGCGCAAGAGCGGGACAGGGTCTATTAGCGGGAGGAAACACCATATATTTT.